This T cell receptor beta chain is from a study of blood T cell repertoires in COVID-19. As originally analysed: Nucleated cell number was recorded as an estimate derived from reference gene primer amplification. Measured with immunoSEQ multiplex PCR; TCRdb has only the in-frame clones, and not every one. Clonal size and the V and J genes are those of that table, whereas D and trimming came from the DNA. This repertoire shows a few hundred thousand clones, 75% to 90% found once; its top ten account for roughly 5.9%. The ends were cut back, 2 bases at V and 0 bases at J, with 11 bases in the middle. From germline, CDR1 is SGHTA and CDR2 FQGNSA. The CDR3 runs to 16 residues.

Sequencing was carried out using peripheral blood. V gene TRBV7-2 combines with J gene TRBJ1-3; D perhaps matches TRBD1 (6 bases). This TCR came from a woman aged 50 to 60 with COVID-19, enrolled during active disease. DNA of the CDR3: TGTGCCAGCAGCTTATATATGGGGGCCTCTGGAAACACCATATATTTT. It is translated as CASSLYMGASGNTIYF.